These T cell receptor beta chains were read from a single sample in a study of cytomegalovirus exposure and HLA in healthy donors. Method: immunoSEQ multiplex PCR; TCRdb's copy keeps in-frame clones and lacks some. The profile covers some 160,000 clones, with roughly 80% appearing a single time and 1.3% taken by the ten largest. Material: PBMCs. These receptors all stem from a middle-aged man in good health and CMV-seropositive. Each CDR3 is given with its conserved first and last residue. D genes are given only for firm matches. A clone size is listed for some rows: how often the clone was seen (once, few, many), or a class if it is expanded.

size,J,V,D,DNA,CDR3
NA,TRBJ2-7,TRBV6-5,NA,TGTGCCAGCAGTTACGGAGTGGGCTACGAGCAGTACTTC,CASSYGVGYEQYF
once,TRBJ2-6,TRBV6-5,NA,TGTGCCAGCAGTTACGTCCCTACCCCGGGGGCCAACGTCCTGACTTTC,CASSYVPTPGANVLTF
NA,TRBJ1-1,TRBV6-5,NA,TGTGCCAGCAGTTTCGGGGTATCTACTGAAGCTTTCTTT,CASSFGVSTEAFF
NA,TRBJ1-2,TRBV7-9,NA,TGTGCCAGCAGCTTATGGGAGGAGGAAGTTGATGGCTACACCTTC,CASSLWEEEVDGYTF
NA,TRBJ1-2,TRBV28,NA,TGTGCCAGCAGTCTAGTGGGACTAACAGACGCTAACTATGGCTACACCTTC,CASSLVGLTDANYGYTF
NA,TRBJ2-5,TRBV2,TRBD2,TGTGCCAGCAGGTTCGGGACTAGCGGGGGGGAGACCCAGTACTTC,CASRFGTSGGETQYF
NA,TRBJ2-7,TRBV5-1,NA,TGCGCCAGCAGCTTCGAGGGATACGAGCAGTACTTC,CASSFEGYEQYF
few,TRBJ2-7,TRBV7-2,NA,TGTGCCAGCAGCGTAACCGGGACATCCCGAGCCTACGAGCAGTACTTC,CASSVTGTSRAYEQYF
few,TRBJ1-3,TRBV6-5,TRBD1,TGTGCCAGCAGCGCCGACAGGGGCTCTGGAAACACCATATATTTT,CASSADRGSGNTIYF
NA,TRBJ2-7,TRBV28,NA,TGTGCCAGCAGTTTATCTACCCTGACTAGAATGGGAGAGCAGTACTTC,CASSLSTLTRMGEQYF
NA,TRBJ1-4,TRBV19,TRBD1,TGTGCCAGTGGGAGCACAGGGGGGAGAGGGGAAAAACTGTTTTTT,CASGSTGGRGEKLFF
NA,TRBJ1-4,TRBV5-1,TRBD1,TGCGCCAGCAGCCGAGCTACCGGGACAGGGCTTGAAAAACTGTTTTTT,CASSRATGTGLEKLFF
few,TRBJ2-7,TRBV21-1,NA,TGTGCCAGCAGCACCCTATCGGACGAGCAGTACTTC,CASSTLSDEQYF
NA,TRBJ2-1,TRBV14,TRBD1,TGTGCCAGCAGCCAAGGACAGGGTAGGGTCTACAATGAGCAGTTCTTC,CASSQGQGRVYNEQFF
NA,TRBJ1-1,TRBV19,NA,TGTGCCAGTAGTATAGTTGGGGGAAGGGGGACTGAAGCTTTCTTT,CASSIVGGRGTEAFF